Each of the 3 T cell receptor beta chains below was sequenced from the same sample in a study of beta chain features in type 1 diabetes. Every isolated RNA sample was fully reverse transcribed, so sequencing captured expressed TCRB transcripts. Sequenced by immunoSEQ multiplex PCR; TCRdb stores in-frame clones only, minus some. The table has under 300,000 clones, about 15% seen once. Study-wide results and caveats: Type 1 diabetes patients showed a moderate but significant shortening of TCRB CDR3s in all four CD4+ subsets.

The antigens these receptors bind are not known. The sample consisted of naive CD4+ T cells from blood. Receptors were obtained from a man aged 30-40 years with type 1 diabetes.

This clone was counted a few times. This chain uses TRBV2 with TRBJ2-1; TRBD1 matches at 8 bases. Germline V CDR1 and CDR2: SNHLY, FYNNEI. V was pared by 6 bases and J by 5 bases, with 6 bases of the junction left unmatched. The CDR3 is 14 amino acids. The CDR3 here is CASRPGGRNNEQFF. CDR3 DNA: TGTGCCAGCAGGCCAGGGGGCAGGAACAATGAGCAGTTCTTC.

CDR3 residues: CASSPGQRPRPQHF. Written as DNA, the CDR3 is TGTGCCAGCTCGCCGGGACAGCGCCCCAGGCCCCAGCATTTT. This chain links TRBV18 with TRBJ1-5, with TRBD1 matching 7 bases. The CDR3 is 14 amino acids. Unmatched junction bases numbered 11, after V lost 6 bases and J lost 9 bases. The germline CDR1 and CDR2 sequences are KGHSH and LQKENI.

V gene TRBV5-1 combines with J gene TRBJ2-7; D perhaps matches TRBD2 (5 bases). Trimming pared 4 bases from V and 3 bases from J, leaving 8 bases between. The CDR3 runs to 12 residues. CDR1 is SGHRS and CDR2 is YFSETQ in the germline V gene. The CDR3: CASSGSGYEQYF. DNA for the CDR3: TGCGCCAGCAGCGGGAGCGGCTACGAGCAGTACTTC.